These 8 T cell receptor beta chains were sequenced from one sample in a study of response to subunit inactivated influenza vaccine. Via MiXCR, TCRdb re-called the RT-PCR reads, giving one row per CDR3 protein. This sample has hundreds of thousands of distinct CDR3 sequences, with approximately 10% found just once. The sequences come from PBMCs from blood, collected on the day of vaccination. The origin of the receptors is a man aged 45 to 65 who received an inactivated influenza vaccine.

V usage is TRBV24-1 and J usage is TRBJ2-1; D unclear. Germline V CDR1 and CDR2: KGHDR, SFDVKD. Trimming took off 10 bases at V and 6 bases at J, with 12 bases between the two ends. The CDR3 extends over 12 amino acids. The CDR3 is CATGSPINEQFF. The CDR3 DNA is TGTGCCACAGGATCCCCAATCAATGAGCAGTTCTTC.

This clonotype has just a few counts. The chain joins TRBV11-3 to TRBJ2-1; 13 positions agree with TRBD2. CDR1 is SGHNT, CDR2 YENEEA, per germline. V trimming: 1 base; J trimming: 0 bases; junction bases outside the gene matches: 15. The CDR3 consists of 22 residues. Here the CDR3 DNA reads TGTGCCAGCAGCTTAGTGGATTACAGGGAACTAGCGGGAGGGATCTCCTACAATGAGCAGTTCTTC. Translating it yields CASSLVDYRELAGGISYNEQFF.

V gene TRBV15 combines with J gene TRBJ2-3, with TRBD1 matching 9 bases. Losses at the gene ends were 2 bases for V and 4 bases for J; bases not matched to a gene: 7. Germline assignment: CDR1 LNHNV and CDR2 YYDKDF (reference sequence). CDR3 length: 16 amino acids. The CDR3 region is CATSRLRDRVADTQYF. CDR3 DNA: TGTGCCACCAGCAGACTCCGGGACAGGGTGGCAGATACGCAGTATTTT.

This clonotype has a handful of counts. The chain recombines TRBV3-1 with TRBJ1-3, with D uncertain. The V and J ends lost 2 bases and 0 bases respectively, with 14 bases between them. CDR1 is LGHDT, CDR2 YNNKEL, per germline (reference sequence). This CDR3 contains 17 residues. Here the CDR3 reads CASSQRFLGYSGNTIYF. The DNA of the CDR3 is TGTGCCAGCAGCCAAAGGTTTTTGGGCTACTCTGGAAACACCATATATTTT.

A few counts support this clonotype. V is TRBV6-2 or TRBV6-3 and J is TRBJ2-3, with D hard to call. The CDR3 consists of 14 residues. The germline V and J ends were trimmed by 2 bases and 2 bases, with 8 bases remaining between them. Per germline, CDR1 MNHEY and CDR2 SVGEGT. CDR3 region: CASSYPDNTDTQYF. As DNA, the CDR3 is TGTGCCAGCAGTTACCCGGATAACACAGATACGCAGTATTTT.

In its sample, this clonotype was seen a few times. The chain joins TRBV29-1 to TRBJ2-3; D not certain. Germline V gives CDR1 SQVTM, CDR2 ANQGSEA. V dropped 5 bases and J dropped 1 base, with 10 bases sitting between them. The CDR3 is 13 amino acids. CDR3: CSVHSRGTDTQYF. CDR3 coding DNA: TGCAGCGTTCACTCTAGAGGCACAGATACGCAGTATTTT.

This chain connects TRBV6-2 or TRBV6-3 to TRBJ2-1; 11 positions match TRBD2. The CDR3 loop spans 15 amino acids. The V gene end was trimmed by 5 bases and the J gene end by 8 bases; junction bases not matched to a gene: 8. CDR1 and CDR2 from the germline V gene are MNHEY and SVGEGT. CDR3 nucleotides: TGTGCCAGCAGTCAGACTAGCGGGATTGCGTATGAGCAGTTCTTC. This gives the protein CASSQTSGIAYEQFF.

This clonotype was recorded a few times. The chain recombines TRBV20-1 with TRBJ2-3, with 9 bases identical to TRBD2. CDR3 length: 15 amino acids. The ends lost 6 bases at V and 5 bases at J; junction bases unmatched: 12. Germline CDR1 and CDR2: DFQATT and SNEGSKA (reference sequence). The CDR3 DNA follows: TGCAGTGCCGCATTCTTGCGGGGGGGCGTAGATACGCAGTATTTT. This codes for CSAAFLRGGVDTQYF.